These 27 T cell receptor beta chains came from one sample sequenced in a study of beta chain features in type 1 diabetes. Expressed TCRB transcripts were sequenced because the entire RNA isolate underwent reverse transcription. Using immunoSEQ multiplex PCR, the repertoire was profiled, and TCRdb retains in-frame clones only, with some absent. The sample contains 250,000 to 300,000 clones, 24% of which appear only once. Their specific antigens are unknown. Broader study findings: TCRB CDR3 length was moderately but significantly reduced in all four CD4+ subsets of Type 1 diabetes patients.

Material for sequencing was naive CD4+ T cells from blood. The receptors derive from a woman aged 30 to 39 with type 1 diabetes.

CDR3: CASSTLGDFYNEQFF. Written as DNA, the CDR3 is TGTGCCAGCAGCACACTGGGGGACTTCTACAATGAGCAGTTCTTC. The chain recombines TRBV7-3 with TRBJ2-1, with D possibly being TRBD2 (6 bases). V lost 5 bases and J 3 bases, leaving 14 bases between the germline ends. Per the germline V gene, CDR1 is SGHTA and CDR2 is FQGTGA. The CDR3 covers 15 residues. The whole variable domain, filled in from reference TRBV7-3 and TRBJ2-1, reads GAGVSQTPSNKVTEKGKYVELRCDPISGHTALYWYRQSLGQGPEFLIYFQGTGAADDSGLPNDRFFAVRPEGSVSTLKIQRTERGDSAVYLCASSTLGDFYNEQFFGPGTRLTVL.

The J gene is TRBJ2-3, the V gene TRBV7-6, with D perhaps TRBD1 (6 bases). V was clipped by 2 bases and J by 2 bases, with 14 bases between them. There are 16 residues in the CDR3. Germline V CDR1 and CDR2: SGHVS, FNYEAQ. CDR3 coding DNA: TGTGCCAGCAGCTTATTAGCAGACAGGCCCACAGATACGCAGTATTTT. This gives the protein CASSLLADRPTDTQYF.

V gene TRBV19 combines with J gene TRBJ1-2, with a possible D match to TRBD1 (5 bases). CDR1 and CDR2 from the germline V gene are LNHDA and SQIVND (reference sequence). The CDR3 sequence is 13 residues long. Deletions cut 10 bases from V and 4 bases from J, with 16 bases between. The CDR3 coding sequence is TGTGCCACCCGGGACTTCGGCGGCTATGGCTACACCTTC. Protein sequence: CATRDFGGYGYTF.

The CDR3 DNA reads as TGCGCCAGCAGTCTGGACAGGGAGAGCTGCACAGATACGCAGTATTTT. Amino acids: CASSLDRESCTDTQYF. The genes are TRBV23-1 and TRBJ2-3, with 8 bases matching TRBD1. TRBV23-1 qualifies as an ORF whose function is uncertain. This CDR3 has 16 amino acids. With V trimmed by 4 bases and J by 1 base, 7 bases remained unmatched.

V is TRBV15 and J is TRBJ2-3; 7 bases are a match to TRBD2. Trimming at V came to 5 bases and at J to 6 bases, leaving 14 bases not matched to a gene. The CDR3 is made up of 16 amino acids. CDR1 and CDR2 (germline): LNHNV, YYDKDF (reference sequence). As DNA, the CDR3 is TGTGCCACCAGCGGGGGACTAAGCGCCGACACGGATACGCAGTATTTT. Translated, it gives CATSGGLSADTDTQYF.

V usage is TRBV5-4 and J usage is TRBJ2-3; 10 nucleotides align to TRBD1. CDR3 length: 15 residues. V was clipped by 4 bases and J by 3 bases; unmatched bases: 5. Germline values: CDR1 SGHNT, CDR2 YYREEE (reference sequence). The CDR3 DNA reads as TGTGCCAGCAGCCCGCGGGACAGGGGAACAGATACGCAGTATTTT. As protein: CASSPRDRGTDTQYF.

This clone was picked up a small number of times. The genes are TRBV28 and TRBJ2-7, with TRBD2 identical over 9 bases. This CDR3 is built from 15 residues. The ends lost 6 bases at V and 3 bases at J; junction bases unmatched: 9. Per germline, CDR1 MDHEN and CDR2 SYDVKM. CDR3 coding DNA: TGTGCCAGCAGGCCCCCCGGGACTAGCCGCTACGAGCAGTACTTC. It is translated as CASRPPGTSRYEQYF.

The chain joins TRBV7-2 to TRBJ2-1; 10 positions agree with TRBD2. The CDR3 totals 14 residues. The germline V gene has CDR1 SGHTA and CDR2 FQGNSA. V lost 5 bases to trimming and J lost 8 bases; unmatched junction nucleotides: 6. The CDR3 here is CASSSSGRFYEQFF. The DNA for the CDR3 is TGTGCCAGCAGCAGTAGCGGGAGGTTTTATGAGCAGTTCTTC.

The gene calls are TRBV28 and TRBJ2-6, with D possibly being TRBD1 (5 bases). Per the germline V gene, CDR1 is MDHEN and CDR2 is SYDVKM. The CDR3 spans 16 residues. V lost 5 bases and J lost 2, with 13 bases in between. CDR3 protein: CASSPPTAPGANVLTF. The DNA for the CDR3 is TGTGCCAGCAGTCCCCCGACAGCCCCTGGGGCCAACGTCCTGACTTTC.

The chain links TRBV15 to TRBJ2-7, with TRBD1 matching 8 bases. The CDR3 runs to 14 residues. The germline V gene encodes CDR1 LNHNV and CDR2 YYDKDF (reference sequence). Unmatched junction bases numbered 2, after V lost 2 bases and J lost 2 bases. CDR3 bases: TGTGCCACCAGCAGACCGGGACAGGCCTACGAGCAGTACTTC. As protein: CATSRPGQAYEQYF.

CDR3: CASRGDEDDGYTF. The CDR3 DNA reads as TGTGCCAGCAGGGGAGACGAGGACGATGGCTACACCTTC. The V and J genes are TRBV2 and TRBJ1-2; D call uncertain. CDR3 length: 13 amino acids. The V and J ends lost 6 bases and 6 bases respectively, with 14 bases between them. Germline CDR1 is SNHLY and CDR2 is FYNNEI.

The chain is built from TRBV28 and TRBJ1-5; D possibly corresponds to TRBD1 (5 bases). Trimming removed 6 bases at V and 2 bases at J, with 11 bases between. Germline values: CDR1 MDHEN, CDR2 SYDVKM. The CDR3 loop spans 14 amino acids. The CDR3 DNA reads TGTGCCAGCAGCTTGGGGGGACGCAATCAGCCCCAGCATTTT. Translated, it gives CASSLGGRNQPQHF.

The J gene is TRBJ2-1, the V gene TRBV19; a weak D match, TRBD1 (6 bases). The CDR3 spans 14 residues. The germline V gene has CDR1 LNHDA and CDR2 SQIVND (reference sequence). Trimming removed 6 bases at V and 2 bases at J, with 11 bases between. The CDR3 sequence: CASRPRQAYNEQFF. Written as DNA, the CDR3 is TGTGCCAGTAGGCCCCGACAGGCCTACAATGAGCAGTTCTTC.

Only a few counts were recorded for this clone. This chain uses TRBV5-4 with TRBJ1-1; D unresolved. This CDR3 has 16 amino acids. Germline V gene lookup returns CDR1 SGHNT and CDR2 YYREEE (reference sequence). Trimming left V 0 bases short and J 4 bases short, with 16 bases between. As DNA, the CDR3 is TGTGCCAGCAGCTTGGCCTCCGCAGGAACCCCCACTGAAGCTTTCTTT. Its protein product is CASSLASAGTPTEAFF.

This clone has more than one count but fewer than ten. The chain recombines TRBV25-1 with TRBJ1-2; D is undetermined. This CDR3 is 11 amino acids long. With 4 bases removed from V and 4 bases from J, the gap between germline ends came to 4 bases. Germline values: CDR1 MGHDK, CDR2 SYGVNS. CDR3 region: CASSVAYGYTF. In DNA form, the CDR3 reads TGTGCCAGCAGTGTGGCCTATGGCTACACCTTC.

The chain couples TRBV7-2 to TRBJ2-3, with 9 nucleotides matching TRBD2. CDR1 and CDR2 (germline): SGHTA, FQGNSA. This CDR3 comprises 14 residues. The V segment lost 5 bases and the J segment 7 bases; nucleotides outside the gene matches: 7. CDR3 region: CASSAGGPVNTQYF. The CDR3 DNA reads as TGTGCCAGCAGCGCGGGAGGGCCGGTTAATACGCAGTATTTT.

This clone has a handful of counts. The chain combines TRBV10-3 with TRBJ2-1, with TRBD2 matching over 12 bases. The CDR3 is 13 amino acids. The V gene's germline CDR1 is ENHRY and CDR2 SYGVKD. J was trimmed by 6 bases and V by 10 bases; bases with no gene match: 4. The CDR3 region is CATGTSGLNEQFF. In nucleotides, the CDR3 is TGTGCCACAGGGACTAGCGGGCTCAATGAGCAGTTCTTC.

This clone was counted only a few times. This rearrangement joins TRBV23-1 to TRBJ2-2; 7 bases are a match to TRBD1. TRBV23-1 is identified as an open reading frame with a role that is uncertain. This CDR3 is 18 amino acids long. Trimming at V came to 2 bases and at J to 5 bases, leaving 14 bases not matched to a gene. DNA of the CDR3: TGCGCCAGCAGTCAAAGGATCGCTGTGACAGGGTATACCGGGGAGCTGTTTTTT. Translated: CASSQRIAVTGYTGELFF.

This clone has just a few counts. This chain links TRBV30 with TRBJ2-1; 8 bases line up with TRBD2. V was clipped by 2 bases and J by 9 bases; unmatched bases: 12. Germline V gene lookup returns CDR1 GTSNPN and CDR2 SVGIG (reference sequence). This CDR3 has 15 amino acids. The CDR3 nucleotides are TGTGCCTGGAGTAAATCCAGCGGGAGATTAGGTGAGCAGTTCTTC. Amino acids: CAWSKSSGRLGEQFF.

This chain joins TRBV29-1 and TRBJ2-3; D ambiguous. CDR1 SQVTM and CDR2 ANQGSEA come from the germline V gene. The CDR3 is 13 residues long. With 1 base removed from V and 4 bases from J, the gap between germline ends came to 9 bases. CDR3 in DNA: TGCAGCGTTGAAGTGCAGATCCCAGATACGCAGTATTTT. Protein product: CSVEVQIPDTQYF.

This clone was counted a few times. CDR3 coding DNA: TGCGCCAGCATGACAGGTAGCAATCAGCCCCAGCATTTT. Protein product: CASMTGSNQPQHF. The genes are TRBV10-2 and TRBJ1-5, with TRBD1 as a possible D gene (6 bases). The V end was cut by 7 bases, the J end by 0 bases, with 7 bases between. This CDR3 has 13 residues. Per germline, CDR1 WSHSY and CDR2 SAAADI.

The J gene is TRBJ2-7, the V gene TRBV2, with 8 nucleotides matching TRBD2. CDR3 length equals 15 residues. J was trimmed by 2 bases and V by 5 bases; bases with no gene match: 8. The germline V gene has CDR1 SNHLY and CDR2 FYNNEI. CDR3 protein: CASSLPAGATYEQYF. CDR3 coding DNA: TGTGCCAGCAGTCTCCCAGCGGGAGCGACCTACGAGCAGTACTTC.

The DNA for the CDR3 is TGTGCCAGCAGTGAGTCGAGCTCCTACAATGAGCAGTTCTTC. It translates to CASSESSSYNEQFF. V and J are TRBV6-4 and TRBJ2-1; unclear D gene. Trimming cost V 3 bases and J 0 bases, with 6 bases left between them. CDR3 length: 14 residues. Germline V gives CDR1 MRHNA, CDR2 SNTAGT.

The rearrangement joins TRBV9 to TRBJ2-1; 9 bases are shared with TRBD1. V shed 6 bases, J shed 6 bases, and the junction held 16 bases outside the gene matches. Germline assignment: CDR1 SGDLS and CDR2 YYNGEE. The CDR3 has 17 amino acids. The CDR3 region has the DNA TGTGCCAGCACCACCGGACGCGGACAGGGGAGATTCAATGAGCAGTTCTTC. It specifies CASTTGRGQGRFNEQFF.

J is TRBJ2-7 and V is TRBV25-1; D gene unclear. This CDR3 contains 11 residues. The germline gives CDR1 MGHDK, CDR2 SYGVNS. V was pared by 4 bases and J by 5 bases, with 6 bases between. The CDR3 DNA follows: TGTGCCAGCAGTGCCCTTCACGAGCAGTACTTC. Encoded protein: CASSALHEQYF.

The chain combines TRBV29-1 with TRBJ2-1; TRBD2 is a possible D gene (6 bases). Trimming pared 4 bases from V and 8 bases from J, leaving 21 bases between. CDR3 length equals 15 residues. CDR1 SQVTM and CDR2 ANQGSEA come from the germline V gene. The CDR3 is CSVVVPGLPKDEQFF. The DNA of the CDR3 is TGCAGCGTTGTCGTTCCGGGACTTCCTAAGGATGAGCAGTTCTTC.

This rearrangement joins TRBV7-2 to TRBJ2-1; D gene uncertain. The CDR3 consists of 13 residues. V was trimmed by 2 bases and J by 4 bases, leaving 6 bases between them. Germline CDR1 is SGHTA and CDR2 is FQGNSA. The CDR3 spells CASSLTGYNEQFF. CDR3 DNA: TGTGCCAGCAGCTTAACGGGTTACAATGAGCAGTTCTTC.